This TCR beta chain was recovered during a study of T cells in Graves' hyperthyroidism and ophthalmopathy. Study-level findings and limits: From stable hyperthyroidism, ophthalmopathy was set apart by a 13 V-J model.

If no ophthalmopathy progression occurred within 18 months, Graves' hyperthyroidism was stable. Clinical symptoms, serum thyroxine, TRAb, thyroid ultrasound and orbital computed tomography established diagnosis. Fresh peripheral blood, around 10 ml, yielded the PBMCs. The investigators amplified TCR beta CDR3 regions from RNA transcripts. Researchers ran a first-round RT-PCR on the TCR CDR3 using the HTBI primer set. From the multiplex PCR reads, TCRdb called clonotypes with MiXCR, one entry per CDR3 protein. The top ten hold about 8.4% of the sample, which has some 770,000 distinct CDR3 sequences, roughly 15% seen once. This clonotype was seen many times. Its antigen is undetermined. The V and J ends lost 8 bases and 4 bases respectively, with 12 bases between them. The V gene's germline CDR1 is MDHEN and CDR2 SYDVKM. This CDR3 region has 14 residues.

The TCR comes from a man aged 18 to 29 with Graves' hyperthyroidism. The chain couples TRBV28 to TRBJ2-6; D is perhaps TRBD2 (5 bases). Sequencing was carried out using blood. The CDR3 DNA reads TGTGCCAGCCGCTTAGCGTCAGGGGCCAACGTCCTGACTTTC. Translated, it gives CASRLASGANVLTF.